These 29 T cell receptor beta chains originate from one sample sequenced in a study of blood T cell repertoires in COVID-19. Produced via immunoSEQ multiplex PCR; TCRdb's table is partial and in-frame only. The profile shows some 200,000 clones, 89% of them singletons. The specimen sequenced was PBMCs or T cells enriched from blood (not recorded which). The origin of the receptors is a woman aged 18-29 years who had recovered from COVID-19.

The V and J genes are TRBV28 and TRBJ1-3, with D uncertain. This CDR3 region has 14 residues. Trimming took 9 bases from V and 4 from J, leaving 16 bases between them. Germline CDR1 reads MDHEN; CDR2 reads SYDVKM. For the CDR3, the DNA is TGTGCCAGTCTCGAGGGCGGCTCGGGAAACACCATATATTTT. This sequence encodes CASLEGGSGNTIYF.

The chain is built from TRBV19 and TRBJ1-5, with 8 bases matching TRBD1. Germline-derived CDR1 and CDR2 are LNHDA and SQIVND (reference sequence). The CDR3 has 15 amino acids. V lost 5 bases and J lost 7; bases outside the gene matches: 10. The CDR3 region is CASSPTWTGRQPQHF. The CDR3 DNA reads as TGTGCCAGTAGTCCAACTTGGACAGGGAGGCAGCCCCAGCATTTT.

This chain uses TRBV7-9 with TRBJ1-1; D is perhaps TRBD1 (6 bases). The CDR3 covers 13 residues. The V gene lost 5 bases and the J gene lost 4 bases, with 11 bases spanning the gap. From germline, CDR1 is SEHNR and CDR2 FQNEAQ (reference sequence). CDR3 in amino acids: CASSNRAGTEAFF. The CDR3 DNA sequence: TGTGCCAGCAGCAACAGGGCGGGCACTGAAGCTTTCTTT.

The chain joins TRBV27 to TRBJ1-6; 9 positions match TRBD1. The junction had 2 bases not matched to a gene; V was cut back by 4 bases and J by 7 bases. CDR3 size: 14 residues. CDR1 MNHEY and CDR2 SMNVEV come from the germline V gene (reference sequence). CDR3 nucleotides: TGTGCCAGCAGTTGGGACAGGGAAAATTCACCCCTCCACTTT. This translates into CASSWDRENSPLHF.

V is TRBV24-1 and J is TRBJ1-2; 9 nucleotides match TRBD1. The CDR3 covers 14 residues. The junction had 7 bases not matched to a gene; V was cut back by 4 bases and J by 8 bases. CDR1 and CDR2 from the germline V gene are KGHDR and SFDVKD. CDR3 amino acids: CATSESGTGYGYTF. Here the CDR3 DNA reads TGTGCCACCAGTGAATCCGGGACAGGGTACGGCTACACCTTC.

The chain uses TRBV4-1 and TRBJ2-1; 7 nucleotides agree with TRBD1. This CDR3 region has 15 residues. V dropped 4 bases and J dropped 7; count of bases not matched to a gene: 10. Germline assignment: CDR1 MGHRA and CDR2 YSYEKL. Here the CDR3 DNA reads TGCGCCAGCAGCCTAATGGAAGGGGGCCATAATGAGCAGTTCTTC. Its protein is CASSLMEGGHNEQFF.

This chain connects TRBV5-1 to TRBJ2-1; 8 nucleotides match TRBD1. The CDR3 runs to 15 residues. In germline, CDR1 is SGHRS, CDR2 YFSETQ. V trimming: 4 bases; J trimming: 4 bases; junction bases outside the gene matches: 7. The CDR3 nucleotides are TGCGCCAGCAGCGGAACAGGGGGGAATTACAATGAGCAGTTCTTC. As protein: CASSGTGGNYNEQFF.

The rearrangement uses TRBV7-8 and TRBJ2-3, with 9 bases that match TRBD1. Trimming at V came to 5 bases and at J to 5 bases, leaving 2 bases not matched to a gene. CDR3 length: 13 residues. The V gene's germline CDR1 is SGHVS and CDR2 FQNEAQ. CDR3 coding DNA: TGTGCCAGCAGCCCGGGACAGGGAGATACGCAGTATTTT. This gives the protein CASSPGQGDTQYF. Variable domain in full (rest from reference TRBV7-8 and TRBJ2-3): GAGVSQSPRYKVAKRGQDVALRCDPISGHVSLFWYQQALGQGPEFLTYFQNEAQLDKSGLPSDRFFAERPEGSVSTLKIQRTQQEDSAVYLCASSPGQGDTQYFGPGTRLTVL.

The chain uses TRBV6-5 and TRBJ1-5; possibly TRBD1 for D (6 bases). This CDR3 comprises 14 residues. Germline CDR1 and CDR2: MNHEY and SVGAGI. V lost 8 bases, J lost 6 bases, and 17 bases lay in between. CDR3 DNA: TGTGCCAGCGACCCGCGGGGGCCCTCTCAGCCCCAGCATTTT. Protein product: CASDPRGPSQPQHF.

The rearrangement links TRBV11-2 to TRBJ1-2; D is unresolved. Trimming shortened V by 2 bases and J by 7 bases, and 11 bases separated the two germline ends. Germline-derived CDR1 and CDR2 are SGHAT and FQNNGV. This CDR3 has 13 amino acids. The CDR3 reads CASSLSGGGGYTF. CDR3 nucleotide sequence: TGTGCCAGCAGCTTATCGGGCGGAGGTGGCTACACCTTC.

The chain is built from TRBV12-5 and TRBJ1-1; 7 positions match TRBD1. The ends lost 6 bases at V and 4 bases at J; junction bases unmatched: 5. CDR3 length: 13 residues. CDR1 LGHNT and CDR2 FRNRAP come from the germline V gene. The CDR3 DNA follows: TGTGCTAGTGGGACAGGGTATACCACTGAAGCTTTCTTT. This gives the protein CASGTGYTTEAFF.

This sequence joins TRBV20-1 and TRBJ2-2, with 9 bases matching TRBD2. With V trimmed by 3 bases and J by 3 bases, 5 bases remained unmatched. This CDR3 contains 15 residues. Per germline, CDR1 DFQATT and CDR2 SNEGSKA (reference sequence). The chain's CDR3 is CSASKAGGHTGELFF. CDR3 nucleotide sequence: TGCAGTGCTAGTAAGGCGGGGGGGCACACCGGGGAGCTGTTTTTT.

The CDR3, as DNA: TGCGCCAGCAGTTGGCGCCGGGACAGGGAGGGAGAGAGGGGGGTGGGGGTCCACTTT. Translation: CASSWRRDREGERGVGVHF. The J gene is TRBJ1-6, the V gene TRBV10-1; 9 bases are shared with TRBD1. V shed 5 bases, J shed 17 bases, and the junction held 28 bases outside the gene matches. The CDR3 runs 19 residues. Germline CDR1 and CDR2: WNHNN and SYGVQD (reference sequence).

In this sample, this clone turned up once. This sequence joins TRBV11-2 and TRBJ1-5; no firm D call. The germline CDR1 and CDR2 sequences are SGHAT and FQNNGV. Between the trimmed V and J ends, which lost 1 base and 9 bases, there was a span of 13 bases. The CDR3 sequence is 14 residues long. The CDR3 DNA follows: TGTGCCAGCAGCTTAGTGGGCGGTGAGGGGCCCCAGCATTTT. This translates into CASSLVGGEGPQHF. Complete variable domain (other parts from reference TRBV11-2 and TRBJ1-5): EAGVAQSPRYKIIEKRQSVAFWCNPISGHATLYWYQQILGQGPKLLIQFQNNGVVDDSQLPKDRFSAERLKGVDSTLKIQPAKLEDSAVYLCASSLVGGEGPQHFGDGTRLSIL.

The V and J genes are TRBV29-1 and TRBJ2-7; 7 bases are shared with TRBD1. Germline CDR1 is SQVTM and CDR2 is ANQGSEA. The length of the CDR3 is 13 residues. Losses at the gene ends were 3 bases for V and 1 base for J; bases not matched to a gene: 3. In nucleotides, the CDR3 is TGCAGCGTTGAGAAGGGACAGTCCTACGAGCAGTACTTC. Amino acid sequence: CSVEKGQSYEQYF.

This chain links TRBV28 with TRBJ1-2; D is perhaps TRBD1 (6 bases). Germline CDR1 reads MDHEN; CDR2 reads SYDVKM. The germline V and J ends were trimmed by 5 bases and 8 bases, with 21 bases remaining between them. The CDR3 spans 15 residues. The CDR3 region is CASSPTNGGAGGYTF. DNA of the CDR3: TGTGCCAGCAGTCCAACCAATGGGGGGGCAGGCGGCTACACCTTC.

V is TRBV6-5 and J is TRBJ1-1; 7 nucleotides match TRBD1. The CDR3 length is 15 residues. Germline CDR1 reads MNHEY; CDR2 reads SVGAGI. The V and J ends lost 5 bases and 5 bases, in that order; junction bases with no gene match: 11. The CDR3, as DNA: TGTGCCAGCAGTCCTCCCACCCAACAGGGGACTGAAGCTTTCTTT. Protein sequence: CASSPPTQQGTEAFF.

The chain carries TRBV5-1 and TRBJ1-2; possibly TRBD1 for D (5 bases). Germline V gives CDR1 SGHRS, CDR2 YFSETQ. Trimming removed 2 bases from V and 8 bases from J, with 22 bases in between. CDR3 size: 16 residues. The CDR3 sequence: CASSFSDSLRGGGYTF. The CDR3 DNA sequence: TGCGCCAGCAGCTTTTCAGACTCACTTCGGGGGGGAGGCTACACCTTC.

The chain recombines TRBV11-3 with TRBJ1-2; D is perhaps TRBD1 (5 bases). The CDR3 has 15 amino acids. Between the trimmed V and J ends, which lost 5 bases and 8 bases, there was a span of 21 bases. Germline CDR1 SGHNT, CDR2 YENEEA. The CDR3 DNA sequence: TGTGCCAGCAGCCCAAGAGTAGGGGCGACGGGCGGCTACACCTTC. Its translation: CASSPRVGATGGYTF.

The V gene is TRBV5-5, the J gene TRBJ2-7; a weak D match, TRBD1 (5 bases). The CDR3 is 13 residues long. CDR1 SGHKS and CDR2 YYEKEE come from the germline V gene (reference sequence). Deletions cut 4 bases from V and 4 bases from J, with 12 bases between. In DNA, the CDR3 is TGTGCCAGCAGCCCCAGGGAATGGTACGAGCAGTACTTC. As protein: CASSPREWYEQYF.

This clone was observed a single time. The J gene is TRBJ1-6, the V gene TRBV12-5; D is possibly TRBD1 (5 bases). Trimming pared 7 bases from V and 0 bases from J, leaving 13 bases between. The CDR3 is 16 residues long. Germline V CDR1 and CDR2: LGHNT, FRNRAP. In nucleotides, the CDR3 is TGTGCTAGTGCCGGAGGGACTAGCTCCTATAATTCACCCCTCCACTTT. Its protein product is CASAGGTSSYNSPLHF.

The chain has TRBV4-1 and TRBJ2-7, with D possibly being TRBD2 (6 bases). V was clipped by 4 bases and J by 2 bases, with 21 bases between them. CDR1 and CDR2 (germline): MGHRA, YSYEKL. This CDR3 has 17 residues. The CDR3 bases are TGCGCCAGCAGCCCTTCGTTATTGGCGGGGACCCCCTACGAGCAGTACTTC. Translating gives CASSPSLLAGTPYEQYF.

The V call is TRBV10-3, the J call TRBJ1-1, with 9 bases identical to TRBD1. Trimming took 6 bases from V and 4 from J; bases not matched to a gene: 6. The CDR3 spans 14 residues. Germline lookup yields CDR1 ENHRY and CDR2 SYGVKD. The CDR3 is CAIRLQGATTEAFF. The CDR3 DNA sequence: TGTGCCATCAGGTTACAGGGGGCGACCACTGAAGCTTTCTTT.

This clone appeared once. A read error may account for a junction end that differs from germline. V gene TRBV25-1 combines with J gene TRBJ1-1; D gene uncertain. Germline V gives CDR1 MGHDK, CDR2 SYGVNS. The CDR3 totals 12 residues. The CDR3 DNA reads as TGTGCCAGCAACAGAGGGAACGCTGAAGCTTTCTTT. It is translated as CASNRGNAEAFF.

A remark on this clone: Distinct nucleotide sequences in the sample also encode this CDR3. V usage is TRBV28 and J usage is TRBJ2-7; TRBD1 matches 9 bases. Germline trimming cut 6 bases from V and 3 bases from J; bases unmatched to any gene: 3. CDR1 is MDHEN, CDR2 SYDVKM, per germline. CDR3 length equals 13 residues. DNA for the CDR3: TGTGCCAGCAGCTCGGGACAGGGCTACGAGCAGTACTTC. This codes for CASSSGQGYEQYF.

This rearrangement joins TRBV6-1 to TRBJ2-7, with 7 bases aligning to TRBD2. V shed 2 bases, J shed 5 bases, and the junction held 9 bases outside the gene matches. Germline V gene sequence: CDR1 MNHNS, CDR2 SASEGT. The CDR3 extends over 15 amino acids. The chain's CDR3 is CASSEKVGGGDEQYF. The CDR3 nucleotides read TGTGCCAGCAGTGAAAAGGTCGGGGGAGGGGACGAGCAGTACTTC.

This chain connects TRBV6-1 to TRBJ2-7, with D maybe TRBD1 (5 bases). Germline V gene sequence: CDR1 MNHNS, CDR2 SASEGT. This CDR3 comprises 13 residues. Trimming took 2 bases from V and 7 from J, leaving 12 bases between them. CDR3 region: CASSERTGQEQYF. The CDR3 region has the DNA TGTGCCAGCAGTGAACGCACAGGTCAGGAGCAGTACTTC.

The chain carries TRBV30 and TRBJ1-1; 9 bases are a match to TRBD1. CDR1 and CDR2 (germline): GTSNPN, SVGIG (reference sequence). Trimming at V came to 7 bases and at J to 10 bases, leaving 19 bases not matched to a gene. The length of the CDR3 is 15 residues. The CDR3 DNA is TGTGCCTTTCGACAGGGGGGAGAAAGCCCTCTGCCAGCTTTCTTT. Translation gives CAFRQGGESPLPAFF.

In its sample, this clone was seen a few times. The chain recombines TRBV6-1 with TRBJ1-1; no clear D gene. The V end was cut by 0 bases, the J end by 10 bases, with 12 bases between. The CDR3 has 13 residues. Looked up from germline, CDR1 is MNHNS and CDR2 is SASEGT. This CDR3 reads CASSEARIGRAFF. CDR3 bases: TGTGCCAGCAGTGAAGCCCGTATTGGGCGAGCTTTCTTT.